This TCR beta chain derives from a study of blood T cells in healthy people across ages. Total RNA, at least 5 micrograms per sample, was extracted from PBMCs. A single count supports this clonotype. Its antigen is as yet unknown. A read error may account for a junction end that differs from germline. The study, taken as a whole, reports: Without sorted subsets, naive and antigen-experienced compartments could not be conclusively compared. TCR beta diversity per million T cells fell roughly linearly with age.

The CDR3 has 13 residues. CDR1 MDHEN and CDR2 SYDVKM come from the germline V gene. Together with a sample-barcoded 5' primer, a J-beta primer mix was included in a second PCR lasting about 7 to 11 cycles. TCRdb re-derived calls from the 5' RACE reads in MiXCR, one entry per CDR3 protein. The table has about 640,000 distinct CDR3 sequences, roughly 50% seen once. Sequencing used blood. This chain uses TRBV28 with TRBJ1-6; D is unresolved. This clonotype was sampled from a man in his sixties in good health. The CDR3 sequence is CASQEPRGSPPHF. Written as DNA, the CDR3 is TGTGCCAGCCAAGAGCCCCGGGGTTCACCCCCCCACTTT.